The next 30 T cell receptor beta chains were all read from a single sample in a study of identical twins. TCRdb reprocessed the 5' RACE reads with MiXCR, giving one entry per CDR3 protein. This table holds approximately 410,000 distinct CDR3 sequences, approximately 17% found once. Sequenced: naive T cells sorted from blood. The source is a man in his fifties in good health.

The table lists this clonotype with a few counts. The chain recombines TRBV7-2 with TRBJ2-5; TRBD2 aligns across 10 bases. The germline CDR1 and CDR2 sequences are SGHTA and FQGNSA. CDR3 size: 16 residues. The ends lost 1 base at V and 5 bases at J; junction bases unmatched: 7. The CDR3 DNA follows: TGTGCCAGCAGCTTAGTTCGGCTAGCGGGAGTTGAGACCCAGTACTTC. The encoded protein is CASSLVRLAGVETQYF.

The chain joins TRBV28 to TRBJ2-4; 10 nucleotides line up with TRBD1. V lost 3 bases, J lost 1 base, and 6 bases stayed unmatched. The CDR3 length is 17 residues. CDR1 is MDHEN and CDR2 is SYDVKM in the germline V gene. For the CDR3, the DNA is TGTGCCAGCAGTTTTTCCGGGACAGGGGAGGCCAAAAACATTCAGTACTTC. It specifies CASSFSGTGEAKNIQYF.

The gene calls are TRBV5-4 and TRBJ2-5, with 7 bases lining up with TRBD2. V gave up 3 bases and J gave up 7 bases; unmatched junction bases: 3. CDR1 is SGHNT and CDR2 is YYREEE in the germline V gene (reference sequence). The CDR3 covers 12 residues. CDR3 nucleotides: TGTGCCAGCAGCTGGGGGGGTGGGACCCAGTACTTC. The encoded protein is CASSWGGGTQYF.

This clonotype was observed once. The CDR3 here is CASKFISPGFTEAFF. CDR3 coding DNA: TGTGCCAGCAAGTTCATTTCACCAGGGTTCACTGAAGCTTTCTTT. The chain recombines TRBV5-6 with TRBJ1-1; D perhaps matches TRBD1 (5 bases). Looked up from germline, CDR1 is SGHDT and CDR2 is YYEEEE. The ends were cut back, 6 bases at V and 4 bases at J, with 19 bases in the middle. The CDR3 totals 15 residues.

Only a few counts were recorded for this clonotype. The V call is TRBV29-1, the J call TRBJ2-7; 8 positions match TRBD2. The CDR3 sequence is 14 residues long. Germline CDR1 is SQVTM and CDR2 is ANQGSEA. V was pared by 4 bases and J by 5 bases, with 10 bases of the junction left unmatched. CDR3 bases: TGCAGCGTTGGTTACGCGGGAGGTGAGGACGAGCAGTACTTC. It codes for CSVGYAGGEDEQYF.

There are a few counts of this clonotype. The chain couples TRBV4-1 to TRBJ2-1; 12 nucleotides match TRBD2. The germline V gene encodes CDR1 MGHRA and CDR2 YSYEKL. The CDR3 is 16 amino acids. Unmatched junction bases numbered 1, after V lost 1 base and J lost 3 bases. CDR3 DNA sequence: TGCGCCAGCAGCCAAGCTAGCGGGAGGGGCTACAATGAGCAGTTCTTC. Amino acid sequence: CASSQASGRGYNEQFF.

This clonotype has a count of ten or more. CDR3 amino acids: CASSEIGDYEQYF. CDR3 coding DNA: TGTGCCAGCAGTGAAATTGGTGACTACGAGCAGTACTTC. The rearrangement uses TRBV25-1 and TRBJ2-7, with D uncertain. V lost 2 bases and J 3 bases, leaving 8 bases between the germline ends. The V gene's germline CDR1 is MGHDK and CDR2 SYGVNS. The CDR3 runs 13 residues.

V is TRBV20-1 and J is TRBJ2-3; perhaps TRBD1 as D (6 bases). The CDR3 has 17 amino acids. In germline, CDR1 is DFQATT, CDR2 SNEGSKA (reference sequence). The V end was cut by 3 bases, the J end by 4 bases, with 23 bases between. The CDR3 spells CSARGPGQTNPPDTQYF. In DNA, the CDR3 is TGCAGTGCTAGGGGGCCCGGACAGACCAACCCCCCAGATACGCAGTATTTT.

This clonotype was detected a few times. This chain connects TRBV7-2 to TRBJ2-7; possibly TRBD2 for D (5 bases). The CDR3 loop spans 15 amino acids. V was cut by 5 bases and J by 0 bases, with 14 bases left in between. CDR1 and CDR2 (germline): SGHTA, FQGNSA. The CDR3 nucleotides are TGTGCCAGCAGCCCCCCGGGGATACGCTCCTACGAGCAGTACTTC. Its protein is CASSPPGIRSYEQYF.

This clonotype has just a few counts. The rearrangement joins TRBV7-6 to TRBJ2-6, with a possible D match to TRBD2 (5 bases). Germline V gene data show CDR1 as SGHVS and CDR2 as FNYEAQ. V was pared by 5 bases and J by 1 base, with 9 bases between. The CDR3 sequence is 15 residues long. CDR3 sequence: CASSDRGSGANVLTF. CDR3 coding DNA: TGTGCCAGCAGCGACCGGGGATCTGGGGCCAACGTCCTGACTTTC.

This clonotype was observed at least ten times. The chain couples TRBV4-1 to TRBJ2-1; 7 bases fit TRBD2. J was trimmed by 8 bases and V by 1 base; bases with no gene match: 20. CDR3 length equals 19 residues. Germline V CDR1 and CDR2: MGHRA, YSYEKL. CDR3 bases: TGCGCCAGCAGCCAAGGCCTCCAGTTGACGGGGGGACTTCGGGATGAGCAGTTCTTC. Translating it yields CASSQGLQLTGGLRDEQFF.

The rearrangement joins TRBV20-1 to TRBJ2-7; D gene ambiguous. V lost 2 bases to trimming and J lost 2 bases, with 22 bases between them. Germline CDR1 reads DFQATT; CDR2 reads SNEGSKA (reference sequence). The CDR3 extends over 17 amino acids. CDR3 sequence: CSARRVGLQIFTYEQYF. In nucleotides, the CDR3 is TGCAGTGCTAGACGAGTCGGGCTTCAAATCTTCACCTACGAGCAGTACTTC.

This clonotype was counted only a few times. V is TRBV27 and J is TRBJ2-1, with 11 positions matching TRBD2. The CDR3 consists of 16 residues. V gave up 1 base and J gave up 7 bases; unmatched junction bases: 6. Per germline, CDR1 MNHEY and CDR2 SMNVEV (reference sequence). The CDR3 nucleotides are TGTGCCAGCAGTTTATTCGCTAGCGGGAGGCGGAATGAGCAGTTCTTC. This encodes CASSLFASGRRNEQFF.

This clonotype was observed at least ten times. This chain uses TRBV5-1 with TRBJ1-6; a possible D gene is TRBD1 (5 bases). Trimming pared 0 bases from V and 7 bases from J, leaving 14 bases between. The CDR3 runs to 16 residues. In germline, CDR1 is SGHRS, CDR2 YFSETQ. CDR3 nucleotides: TGCGCCAGCAGCTTGGCCAGCGCAGGGTCGAATTCACCCCTCCACTTT. This encodes CASSLASAGSNSPLHF.

V gene TRBV15 combines with J gene TRBJ1-2; TRBD1 matches at 7 bases. After removal of 4 bases from V and 2 bases from J, the junction contained 7 bases not matched to a gene. Per the germline V gene, CDR1 is LNHNV and CDR2 is YYDKDF (reference sequence). The CDR3 covers 15 residues. The CDR3 DNA reads as TGTGCCACCAGCACAGGGACAGCGGACAACTATGGCTACACCTTC. It codes for CATSTGTADNYGYTF.

This clonotype was seen just once. This sequence joins TRBV18 and TRBJ1-3; D uncertain. CDR3 length: 14 amino acids. Germline CDR1 and CDR2: KGHSH and LQKENI. Trimming shortened V by 3 bases and J by 8 bases, and 14 bases separated the two germline ends. CDR3 sequence (DNA): TGTGCCAGCTCACCTCAGACAATTGGTGACACCATATATTTT. Its translation: CASSPQTIGDTIYF. The full variable domain, in which reference TRBV18 and TRBJ1-3 provide the parts outside the CDR3, is NAGVMQNPRHLVRRRGQEARLRCSPMKGHSHVYWYRQLPEEGLKFMVYLQKENIIDESGMPKERFSAEFPKEGPSILRIQQVVRGDSAAYFCASSPQTIGDTIYFGEGSWLTVV.

This clonotype occurred a few times. The V gene is TRBV5-1, the J gene TRBJ2-3, with 10 bases aligning to TRBD2. This CDR3 region has 17 residues. Trimming removed 4 bases from V and 5 bases from J; junction bases left unmatched: 13. Germline values: CDR1 SGHRS, CDR2 YFSETQ. CDR3 coding DNA: TGCGCCAGCAGCCTATCTATGACTAGCGGGTTGGGAGATACGCAGTATTTT. Translation: CASSLSMTSGLGDTQYF.

V usage is TRBV5-5 and J usage is TRBJ2-7; maybe TRBD1 (5 bases). This CDR3 contains 16 residues. From germline, CDR1 is SGHKS and CDR2 YYEKEE (reference sequence). The V gene lost 1 base and the J gene lost 0 bases, with 14 bases spanning the gap. As DNA, the CDR3 is TGTGCCAGCAGCTTGAAAACCAGGGATCCCTCCTACGAGCAGTACTTC. Translation gives CASSLKTRDPSYEQYF.

This clonotype has at least ten counts. V and J are TRBV14 and TRBJ2-7; 9 nucleotides align to TRBD2. V lost 1 base to trimming and J lost 0 bases; unmatched junction nucleotides: 4. This CDR3 comprises 16 residues. Germline CDR1 and CDR2: SGHDN and FVKESK. The CDR3 loop is CASSQGPTSGSYEQYF. The CDR3 DNA reads TGTGCCAGCAGCCAAGGTCCGACTAGCGGCTCCTACGAGCAGTACTTC.

The CDR3 spells CASSHTGGPTYEQYF. In DNA form, the CDR3 reads TGTGCCAGCAGCCACACGGGAGGCCCTACCTACGAGCAGTACTTC. V and J are TRBV3-1 and TRBJ2-7, with 7 bases matching TRBD2. Trimming cost V 3 bases and J 2 bases; bases outside gene matches: 7. The CDR3 contains 15 residues. Germline CDR1 is LGHDT and CDR2 is YNNKEL (reference sequence).

There are many counts of this clonotype. The V call is TRBV6-1, the J call TRBJ2-7, with D perhaps given as TRBD1 or TRBD2 (5 bases each). The CDR3 contains 14 residues. Germline V gene sequence: CDR1 MNHNS, CDR2 SASEGT. Trimming shortened V by 7 bases and J by 7 bases, and 20 bases separated the two germline ends. The CDR3 DNA reads TGTGCCAGCAATACCCGGGACCGCTATGATGAGCAGTACTTC. Translation: CASNTRDRYDEQYF.

The table lists this clonotype with a few counts. This rearrangement joins TRBV6-2 or TRBV6-3 to TRBJ2-1; 14 bases match TRBD2. V dropped 6 bases and J dropped 0; count of bases not matched to a gene: 10. This CDR3 region has 19 residues. Per the germline V gene, CDR1 is MNHEY and CDR2 is SVGEGT. The CDR3 nucleotides are TGTGCCAGCAGCCCAGGACTAGCGGGAGGAGTCGACTCCTACAATGAGCAGTTCTTC. It specifies CASSPGLAGGVDSYNEQFF.

The chain joins TRBV6-2 or TRBV6-3 to TRBJ2-4, with a weak D call TRBD1 (6 bases). The CDR3 extends over 16 amino acids. V was clipped by 11 bases and J by 2 bases, with 22 bases between them. The germline gives CDR1 MNHEY, CDR2 SVGEGT. DNA for the CDR3: TGTGCCTCAGGGGACACCCGCCTTCTAACCAAAAACATTCAGTACTTC. This gives the protein CASGDTRLLTKNIQYF.

This clonotype occurred many times. The chain joins TRBV20-1 to TRBJ2-5; D ambiguous. CDR3 length equals 13 residues. The germline V gene encodes CDR1 DFQATT and CDR2 SNEGSKA (reference sequence). Trimming shortened V by 6 bases and J by 4 bases, and 15 bases separated the two germline ends. CDR3 amino acids: CSAEGPSAETQYF. The CDR3 DNA is TGCAGTGCAGAAGGGCCATCCGCAGAGACCCAGTACTTC.

The chain employs TRBV5-6 and TRBJ2-7, with TRBD1 matching 8 bases. The V and J ends lost 4 bases and 6 bases, in that order; junction bases with no gene match: 12. From germline, CDR1 is SGHDT and CDR2 YYEEEE. The CDR3 contains 15 residues. In DNA form, the CDR3 reads TGTGCCAGCAGCGGACAGGGTACTGCCCCCTCCGAGCAGTACTTC. Residues: CASSGQGTAPSEQYF.

This clonotype appeared a few times. V and J are TRBV25-1 and TRBJ1-1; no reliable D call. Germline V gene lookup returns CDR1 MGHDK and CDR2 SYGVNS. The CDR3 contains 12 residues. V gave up 3 bases and J gave up 7 bases, with 9 bases separating them. The CDR3, as DNA: TGTGCCAGCAGTGACCTACTAGGTGAAGCTTTCTTT. Translated, it gives CASSDLLGEAFF.

This clonotype was counted a few times. V gene TRBV10-3 combines with J gene TRBJ2-3; 11 bases are a match to TRBD2. CDR3 length: 18 amino acids. The V segment lost 0 bases and the J segment 3 bases; nucleotides outside the gene matches: 8. Germline-derived CDR1 and CDR2 are ENHRY and SYGVKD. Here the CDR3 DNA reads TGTGCCATCAGTGAGTCGGGATCTAGCGGGGGGATTACAGATACGCAGTATTTT. Translation gives CAISESGSSGGITDTQYF.

This clonotype was counted a few times. The V gene is TRBV12-3 or TRBV12-4, the J gene TRBJ2-4; D may be TRBD2 (5 bases). This CDR3 has 15 residues. Trimming took 3 bases from V and 0 from J, leaving 9 bases between them. The CDR3 region is CASSLGSLAKNIQYF. CDR3 nucleotides: TGTGCCAGCAGTTTGGGGAGTCTAGCCAAAAACATTCAGTACTTC.

The chain couples TRBV6-2 or TRBV6-3 to TRBJ2-1; 9 positions agree with TRBD2. Germline assignment: CDR1 MNHEY and CDR2 SVGEGT. Trimming removed 0 bases from V and 8 bases from J; junction bases left unmatched: 8. The CDR3 spans 16 residues. The CDR3 region has the DNA TGTGCCAGCAGTTACTCATCCAGCGGGAGGTTCGATGAGCAGTTCTTC. Translated: CASSYSSSGRFDEQFF.

This clonotype came up a few times. J is TRBJ1-2 and V is TRBV29-1; 7 bases fit TRBD1. This CDR3 comprises 15 residues. Losses at the gene ends were 3 bases for V and 1 base for J; bases not matched to a gene: 8. From germline, CDR1 is SQVTM and CDR2 ANQGSEA. CDR3 bases: TGCAGCGTTGAGGGGGACAGCCACCGTAACTATGGCTACACCTTC. Translating it yields CSVEGDSHRNYGYTF.